The entry below describes one T cell receptor beta chain. This clone was counted between two and nine times. What this receptor recognizes is not known. The input lacks base qualities; no much larger clone sits a single base away. The sample comes from a study of T cells in localized non-small cell lung cancer (dated by TCRdb to about 2020). With respect to the entire study: Comparing tumors with uninvolved tumor-adjacent lungs, the study looked at the T cell repertoires of fewer than 250 patients with early-stage NSCLC. The cohort consisted of 236 treatment-naive NSCLC patients whose localized lung tumors had been resected. NSCLC patients had a mean age of approximately 66 years, and more than 120 were male and about a hundred female.

Broader findings and caveats from the paper: Because of the exploratory design, TCR variables were selected using unadjusted p-values without false-discovery rate correction. A median of around 60 of the top 100 tumor clones turned up in the paired uninvolved adjacent lung, and fewer than 35 of those clones also ranked among the top 100 of that same adjacent lung. Because multi-region tumor sequencing was not performed, intratumor heterogeneity could not be ruled out. Longer overall survival was associated with higher blood T cell density, whereas shorter survival was associated with higher adjacent-lung clonality. The highest T cell clonality was observed in uninvolved tumor-adjacent lung, where clonality exceeded that of tumor, suggesting that antigenic responses were more focused in uninvolved tumor-adjacent lung.

TCR beta CDR3 regions were sequenced from DNA using the immunoSEQ Assay. Per the original workflow: To compute T cell density, TCR beta template counts were normalized to usable DNA, which was estimated by amplifying housekeeping genes. Using the preseqR package, richness was estimated by extrapolating to 120,000 templates for tissue samples and 400,000 templates for PBMC samples. Clonality was defined as one minus Pielou's evenness. Differential abundance testing on productive amino-acid clonotypes, with a minimum total count of 5 and an alpha of 0.1, was used to identify tissue-enriched TCRs. The Jaccard Index and the Morisita Overlap Index were used to measure how much the repertoires overlapped between compartments. TCR beta CDR3s were clustered by GLIPH together with public tetramer-defined viral CDR3s, and at least three viral sequences plus V-gene enrichment were required for viral motifs. The clones in this table, taken by TCRdb from immuneACCESS, are in-frame only. Not every clone is retained; where verified, under half of the shortfall comes from an unresolved V gene, and the cause of the rest is unknown. The V and J calls and clone size are taken from that table; D and trimming were inferred from the DNA. This sample holds around 950 clones; 15% to 25% were observed only once. The ten largest clones represent approximately 9.9% of the sample.

The cysteine opens and the phenylalanine closes a CDR3 of 13 amino acids. The retained sequence is limited to the CDR3, 39 bases, with the frame set at the first base. Relative to germline, V is 4 bases shorter and J is 1 base shorter, with 5 bases between their ends. CDR1 and CDR2 (MNHGY, SAAAGT) derive from the germline V gene. Uninvolved adjacent lung was obtained at least 2 cm from the tumor margin, and the absence of atypia was confirmed by two independent pathologists. At diagnosis, peripheral blood, uninvolved tumor-adjacent lung and tumor were collected and stored as a combination of fresh-frozen and FFPE material.

The sample was normal lung tissue next to the tumor, taken before any cancer treatment. The chain uses TRBV6-8 and TRBJ1-5; the D gene cannot be resolved reliably. This sequence originates from a male donor aged 60 or older with stage II squamous cell lung carcinoma. The CDR3 is CASSSGSNQPQHF. The sequenced DNA: TGTGCCAGCAGTTCGGGGAGCAATCAGCCCCAGCATTTT.